These T cell receptor beta chains were read from a single sample in a study of OX40 agonist ivuxolimab in advanced cancers. The data were produced by immunoSEQ multiplex PCR, yet TCRdb's version contains in-frame clones alone and is incomplete. Of roughly 70,000 clones listed, roughly 80% are singletons. The sequencing used CD4+ or CD8+ T cells sorted from blood, collected in a trial of the OX40 agonist ivuxolimab. The receptors here all came from an adult with an advanced solid tumor such as melanoma, head and neck, liver or kidney cancer. Both conserved end residues are part of each CDR3. Each record gives: V gene, J gene, D gene, CDR3 length, CDR3 DNA, CDR3 protein. The D gene is left open where the match is weak.

>TRBV5-1|TRBJ2-2|.|15
TGCGCCAGCACAACCACAGGGCCGAACACCGGGGAGCTGTTTTTT
CASTTTGPNTGELFF
>TRBV7-9|TRBJ2-7|TRBD2|13
TGTGCCAGCACCTCCCAGCGGGGGTACGAGCAGTACTTC
CASTSQRGYEQYF
>TRBV18|TRBJ1-1|.|14
TGTGCCAGCTCACGGGCCACTTCGGGCACTGAAGCTTTCTTT
CASSRATSGTEAFF
>TRBV7-6|TRBJ1-3|.|16
TGTGCCAGCAGCTTAGATCACAGGTCCTCTGGAAACACCATATATTTT
CASSLDHRSSGNTIYF
>TRBV4-2|TRBJ2-5|TRBD2|17
TGTGCCAGCAGCCAAGAAGAATTAGCGGGGGGGCAGGAGACCCAGTACTTC
CASSQEELAGGQETQYF
>TRBV18|TRBJ2-5|.|13
TGTGCCAGCTCACCTGACAAACTCGGGGCCCAGTACTTC
CASSPDKLGAQYF
>TRBV28|TRBJ1-4|TRBD1|12
TGTGCCAGCTGGGACAGACTTGAAAAACTGTTTTTT
CASWDRLEKLFF
>TRBV30|TRBJ2-7|.|13
TGTGCCTGGAGTTCATCCGGACCCTACGAGCAGTACTTC
CAWSSSGPYEQYF
>TRBV19|TRBJ2-2|TRBD2|15
TGTGCCAGTAGTATCGGGGGGGGCGTCCCCGGGGAGCTGTTTTTT
CASSIGGGVPGELFF
>TRBV4-1|TRBJ1-3|.|15
TGCGCCAGCAGCCAAACCCCCTTCCTCGGGGCTGCCATATATTTT
CASSQTPFLGAAIYF
>TRBV7-6|TRBJ1-1|.|15
TGTGCCAGCAGCCTCGTAGCGGGGGCAAACACTGAAGCTTTCTTT
CASSLVAGANTEAFF
>TRBV7-7|TRBJ2-3|.|14
TGTGCCAGCAGCTTAGGCACTAGCACAGATACGCAGTATTTT
CASSLGTSTDTQYF
>TRBV28|TRBJ1-1|.|13
TGTGCCAGCAGTCTGGTTCAGGGGCACAAGGCTTTCTTT
CASSLVQGHKAFF
>TRBV19|TRBJ1-2|.|12
TGTGCCAGTAGCCCCCAGGGGATCGGCTACACCTTC
CASSPQGIGYTF
>TRBV19|TRBJ2-1|TRBD2|15
TGTGCCAGCACCCTACTAGCGGGGGGGCCCAATGAGCAGTTCTTC
CASTLLAGGPNEQFF
>TRBV14|TRBJ2-7|.|14
TGTGCCAGCAGCCCGATACTCAGGACCGGTGAGCAGTACTTC
CASSPILRTGEQYF
>TRBV11-2|TRBJ2-3|.|14
TGTGCCAGCAGCTTAAACAGGCACACAGATACGCAGTATTTT
CASSLNRHTDTQYF
>TRBV5-1|TRBJ1-1|TRBD1|15
TGCGCCAGCAGCATGGACAGGCCAATGGGCACTGAAGCTTTCTTT
CASSMDRPMGTEAFF
>TRBV7-2|TRBJ1-2|.|14
TGTGCCAGCAACCCACCCCCTCCCAACTATGGCTACACCTTC
CASNPPPPNYGYTF
>TRBV15|TRBJ2-1|.|15
TGTGCCACCAGCAGAGTAACAGGGTCCTACAATGAGCAGTTCTTC
CATSRVTGSYNEQFF